This T cell receptor beta chain appears in the sequencing data of a study of technical replicates of blood from a few donors. Profiled with immunoSEQ multiplex PCR; TCRdb holds only in-frame clones, not every one. The sample contains over 80,000 clones, 95% to 97% of which appear only once. J gave up 3 bases and V 1 base, and 6 bases lay outside the gene matches. The length of the CDR3 is 15 residues. The V gene's germline CDR1 is LGHNA and CDR2 YSLEER. The sequenced sample consisted of T cells isolated from PBMCs. This sequence joins TRBV4-3 and TRBJ2-7; 7 positions match TRBD1. This clonotype originated in a human donor in good health. This CDR3 reads CASSQGQGIFYEQYF. CDR3 nucleotide sequence: TGCGCCAGCAGCCAAGGACAGGGTATATTCTACGAGCAGTACTTC.